This TCR beta chain was documented in a study of cytomegalovirus exposure and HLA in healthy donors. In its sample, this clone was seen a few times. PCR involved 60 Vbeta and 13 Jbeta primers. Sequencing was performed with immunoSEQ multiplex PCR; in TCRdb, only in-frame clones are kept and a portion is missing. The data hold fewer than 200,000 clones, with roughly 84% observed a single time. CDR1 and CDR2 from the germline V gene are LNHNV and YYDKDF (reference sequence). The CDR3 runs 15 residues. V gave up 5 bases and J gave up 4 bases; unmatched junction bases: 8. This sequence joins TRBV15 and TRBJ1-2; 9 nucleotides match TRBD1. The specimen was PBMCs. This TCR came from a man younger than 35 in good health and CMV-seropositive. DNA for the CDR3: TGTGCCACCAGCCCCCGACAGGGGGACCTCTATGGCTACACCTTC. This translates into CATSPRQGDLYGYTF.